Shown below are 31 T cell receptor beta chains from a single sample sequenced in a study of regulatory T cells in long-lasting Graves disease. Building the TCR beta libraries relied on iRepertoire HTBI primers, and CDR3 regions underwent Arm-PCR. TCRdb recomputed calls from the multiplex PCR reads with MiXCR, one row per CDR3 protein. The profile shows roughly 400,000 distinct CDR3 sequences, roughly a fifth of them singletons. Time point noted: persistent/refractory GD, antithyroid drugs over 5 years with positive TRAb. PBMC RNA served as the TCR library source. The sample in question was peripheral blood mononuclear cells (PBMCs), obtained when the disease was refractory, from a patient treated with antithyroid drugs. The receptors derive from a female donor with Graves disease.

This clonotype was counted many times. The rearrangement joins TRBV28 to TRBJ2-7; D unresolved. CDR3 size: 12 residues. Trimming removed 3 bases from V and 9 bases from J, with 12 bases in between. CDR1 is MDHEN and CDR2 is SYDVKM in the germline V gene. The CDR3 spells CASSLRLTGQYF. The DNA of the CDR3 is TGTGCCAGCAGTTTGAGACTGACGGGGCAGTACTTC. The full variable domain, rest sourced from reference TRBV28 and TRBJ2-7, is DVKVTQSSRYLVKRTGEKVFLECVQDMDHENMFWYRQDPGLGLRLIYFSYDVKMKEKGDIPEGYSVSREKKERFSLILESASTNQTSMYLCASSLRLTGQYFGPGTRLTVT.

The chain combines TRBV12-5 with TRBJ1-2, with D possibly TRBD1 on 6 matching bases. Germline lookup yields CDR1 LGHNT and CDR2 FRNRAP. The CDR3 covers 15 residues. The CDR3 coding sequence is TGTGTCAGCAGACTTCAGGGACACAATATGTATGGCTACACCTTC. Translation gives CVSRLQGHNMYGYTF.

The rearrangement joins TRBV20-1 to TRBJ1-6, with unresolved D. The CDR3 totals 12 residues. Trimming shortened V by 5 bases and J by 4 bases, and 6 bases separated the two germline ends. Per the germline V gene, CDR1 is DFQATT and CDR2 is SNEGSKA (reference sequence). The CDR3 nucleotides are TGCAGTGCTGGCGATTATAATTCACCCCTCCACTTT. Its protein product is CSAGDYNSPLHF.

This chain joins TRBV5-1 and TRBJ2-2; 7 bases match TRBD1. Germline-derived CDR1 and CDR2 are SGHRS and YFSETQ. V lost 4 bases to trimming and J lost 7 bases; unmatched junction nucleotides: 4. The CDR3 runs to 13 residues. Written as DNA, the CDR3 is TGCGCCAGCAGCCCTACAGGGGACGGGGAGCTGTTTTTT. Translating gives CASSPTGDGELFF.

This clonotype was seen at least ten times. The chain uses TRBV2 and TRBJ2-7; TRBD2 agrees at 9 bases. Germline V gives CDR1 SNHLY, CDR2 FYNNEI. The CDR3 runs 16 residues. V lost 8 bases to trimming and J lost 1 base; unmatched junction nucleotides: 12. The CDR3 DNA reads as TGTGCCAGCTTGGGACTAGCCGACTCATTATCCTACGAGCAGTACTTC. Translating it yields CASLGLADSLSYEQYF.

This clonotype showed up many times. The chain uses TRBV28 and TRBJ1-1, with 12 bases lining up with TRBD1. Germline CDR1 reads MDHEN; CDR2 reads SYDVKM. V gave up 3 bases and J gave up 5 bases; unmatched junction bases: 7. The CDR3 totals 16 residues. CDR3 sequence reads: CASSFSGTGGRTEAFF. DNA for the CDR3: TGTGCCAGCAGTTTTTCAGGGACAGGGGGCAGAACTGAAGCTTTCTTT.

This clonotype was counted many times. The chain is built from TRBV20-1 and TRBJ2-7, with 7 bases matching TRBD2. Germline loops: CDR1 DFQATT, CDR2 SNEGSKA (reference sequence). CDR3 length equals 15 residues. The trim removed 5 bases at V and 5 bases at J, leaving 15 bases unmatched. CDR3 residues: CSARRGRGGRDEQYF. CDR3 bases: TGCAGTGCTCGCCGGGGGAGGGGAGGAAGGGACGAGCAGTACTTC.

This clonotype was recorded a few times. CDR3 DNA sequence: TGTGCCAGCAGTGAAAGAAACGGACTAGCTCACTACGAGCAGTACTTC. Translating gives CASSERNGLAHYEQYF. This chain connects TRBV2 to TRBJ2-7, with 8 bases that match TRBD2. V was clipped by 2 bases and J by 3 bases; unmatched bases: 9. Per germline, CDR1 SNHLY and CDR2 FYNNEI. The CDR3 loop spans 16 amino acids. The full variable domain, its missing parts supplied by reference TRBV2 and TRBJ2-7, is EPEVTQTPSHQVTQMGQEVILRCVPISNHLYFYWYRQILGQKVEFLVSFYNNEISEKSEIFDDQFSVERPDGSNFTLKIRSTKLEDSAMYFCASSERNGLAHYEQYFGPGTRLTVT.

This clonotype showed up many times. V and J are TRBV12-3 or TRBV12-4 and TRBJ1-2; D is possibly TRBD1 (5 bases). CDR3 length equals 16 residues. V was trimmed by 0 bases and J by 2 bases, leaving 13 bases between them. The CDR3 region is CASSLAGTGGNYGYTF. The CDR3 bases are TGTGCCAGCAGTTTAGCGGGTACGGGGGGAAACTATGGCTACACCTTC.

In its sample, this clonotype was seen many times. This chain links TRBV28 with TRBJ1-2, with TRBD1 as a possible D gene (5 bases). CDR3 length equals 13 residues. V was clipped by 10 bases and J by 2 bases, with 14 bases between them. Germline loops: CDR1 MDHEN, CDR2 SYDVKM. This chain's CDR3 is CAINIGANYGYTF. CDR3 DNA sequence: TGTGCCATCAATATAGGGGCCAACTATGGCTACACCTTC.

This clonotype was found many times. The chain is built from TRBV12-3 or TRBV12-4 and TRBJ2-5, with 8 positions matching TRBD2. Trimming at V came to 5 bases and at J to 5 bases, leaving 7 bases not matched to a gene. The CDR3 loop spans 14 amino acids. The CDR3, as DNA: TGTGCCAGCAGTCCCCGGATAGCGGGGGAGACCCAGTACTTC. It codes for CASSPRIAGETQYF.

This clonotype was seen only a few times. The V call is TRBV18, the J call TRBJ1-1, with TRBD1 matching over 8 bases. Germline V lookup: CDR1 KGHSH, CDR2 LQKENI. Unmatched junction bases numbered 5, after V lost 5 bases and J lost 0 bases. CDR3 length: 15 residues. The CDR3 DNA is TGTGCCAGCTCATCGCGGACAGGGATGAACACTGAAGCTTTCTTT. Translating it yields CASSSRTGMNTEAFF.

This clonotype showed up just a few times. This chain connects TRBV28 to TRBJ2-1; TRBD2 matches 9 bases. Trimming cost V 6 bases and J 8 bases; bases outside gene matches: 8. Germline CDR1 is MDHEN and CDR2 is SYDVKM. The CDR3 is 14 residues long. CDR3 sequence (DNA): TGTGCCAGCAGGGGACCGGGACTAGCCCATGAGCAGTTCTTC. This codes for CASRGPGLAHEQFF.

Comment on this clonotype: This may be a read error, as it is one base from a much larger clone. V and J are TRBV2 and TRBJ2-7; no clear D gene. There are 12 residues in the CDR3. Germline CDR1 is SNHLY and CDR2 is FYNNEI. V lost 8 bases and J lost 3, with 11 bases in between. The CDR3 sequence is CASDRESYEQYF. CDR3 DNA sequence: TGTGCCAGCGACCGAGAAAGCTACGAGCAGTACTTC.

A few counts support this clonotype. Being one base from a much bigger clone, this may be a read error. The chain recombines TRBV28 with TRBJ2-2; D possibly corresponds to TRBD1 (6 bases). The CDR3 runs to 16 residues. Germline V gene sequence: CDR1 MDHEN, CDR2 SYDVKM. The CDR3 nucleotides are TGTGCCAGCAGTCAGGGGCAGTTCGCGAACACCGGGGAGCTGGTTTTT. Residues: CASSQGQFANTGELVF.

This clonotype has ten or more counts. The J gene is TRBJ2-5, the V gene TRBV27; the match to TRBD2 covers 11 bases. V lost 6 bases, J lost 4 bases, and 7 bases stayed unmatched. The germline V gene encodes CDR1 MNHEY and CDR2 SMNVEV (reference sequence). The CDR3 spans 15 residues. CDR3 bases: TGTGCCAGCAGCCTTGCCCTAGCGGGAGGAGAGACCCAGTACTTC. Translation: CASSLALAGGETQYF.

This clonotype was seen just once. CDR3 nucleotide sequence: TGCGCCAGCAGCCAAGTCCCTAGCGCCTACGAGCAGTACTTC. Residues: CASSQVPSAYEQYF. The genes are TRBV4-1 and TRBJ2-7; D possibly corresponds to TRBD2 (6 bases). The CDR3 is made up of 14 amino acids. V shed 1 base and J shed 2 bases, with 9 bases lying between them. Germline CDR1 is MGHRA and CDR2 is YSYEKL.

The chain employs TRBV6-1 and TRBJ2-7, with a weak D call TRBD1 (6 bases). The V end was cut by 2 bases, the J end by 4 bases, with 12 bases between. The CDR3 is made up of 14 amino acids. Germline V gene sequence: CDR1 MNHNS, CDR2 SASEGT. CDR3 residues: CASSERGTTYEQYF. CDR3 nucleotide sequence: TGTGCCAGCAGTGAAAGGGGGACAACTTACGAGCAGTACTTC.

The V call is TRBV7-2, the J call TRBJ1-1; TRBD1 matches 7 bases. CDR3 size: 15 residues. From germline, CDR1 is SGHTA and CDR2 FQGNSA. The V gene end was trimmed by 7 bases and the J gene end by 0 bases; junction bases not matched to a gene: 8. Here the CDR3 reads CASTPRDRVNTEAFF. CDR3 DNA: TGTGCCAGCACCCCCAGAGACAGGGTGAACACTGAAGCTTTCTTT.

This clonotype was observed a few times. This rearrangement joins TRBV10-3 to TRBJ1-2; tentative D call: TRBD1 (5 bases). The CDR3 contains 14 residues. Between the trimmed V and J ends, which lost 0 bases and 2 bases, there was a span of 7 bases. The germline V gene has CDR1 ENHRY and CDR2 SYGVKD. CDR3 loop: CAISESPGNYGYTF. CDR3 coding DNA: TGTGCCATCAGTGAGTCCCCAGGGAACTATGGCTACACCTTC.

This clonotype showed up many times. The CDR3 protein is CASSEYRQGGQPQHF. CDR3 DNA: TGTGCCAGCAGTGAGTACCGACAGGGTGGTCAGCCCCAGCATTTT. This chain joins TRBV2 and TRBJ1-5; 7 nucleotides match TRBD1. Per germline, CDR1 SNHLY and CDR2 FYNNEI. This CDR3 contains 15 residues. V was pared by 3 bases and J by 6 bases, with 8 bases of the junction left unmatched.

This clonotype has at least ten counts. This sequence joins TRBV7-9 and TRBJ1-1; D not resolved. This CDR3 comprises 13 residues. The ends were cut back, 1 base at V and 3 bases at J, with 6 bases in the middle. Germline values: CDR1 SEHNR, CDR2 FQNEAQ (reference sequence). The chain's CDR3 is CASSLVRDTEAFF. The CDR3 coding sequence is TGTGCCAGCAGCTTAGTTCGGGACACTGAAGCTTTCTTT.

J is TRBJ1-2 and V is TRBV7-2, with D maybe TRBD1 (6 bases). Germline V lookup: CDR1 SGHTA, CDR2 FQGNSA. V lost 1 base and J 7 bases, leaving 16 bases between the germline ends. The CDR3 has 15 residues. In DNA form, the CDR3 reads TGTGCCAGCAGCTTAGGGGGGCATATCCTATTTGGCTACACCTTC. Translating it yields CASSLGGHILFGYTF. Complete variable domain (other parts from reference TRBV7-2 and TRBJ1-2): GAGVSQSPSNKVTEKGKDVELRCDPISGHTALYWYRQSLGQGLEFLIYFQGNSAPDKSGLPSDRFSAERTGGSVSTLTIQRTQQEDSAVYLCASSLGGHILFGYTFGSGTRLTVV.

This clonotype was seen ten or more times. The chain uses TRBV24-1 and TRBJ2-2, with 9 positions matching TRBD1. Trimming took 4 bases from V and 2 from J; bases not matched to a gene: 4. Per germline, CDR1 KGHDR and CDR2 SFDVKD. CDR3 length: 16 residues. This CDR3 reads CATSEPGQGNTGELFF. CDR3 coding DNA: TGTGCCACCAGTGAGCCGGGACAGGGAAACACCGGGGAGCTGTTTTTT.

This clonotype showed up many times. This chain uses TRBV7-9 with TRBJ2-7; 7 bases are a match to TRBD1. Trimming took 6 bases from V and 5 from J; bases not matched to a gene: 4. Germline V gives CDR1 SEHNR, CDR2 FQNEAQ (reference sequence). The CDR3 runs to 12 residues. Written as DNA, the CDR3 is TGTGCCAGCAGACTGGGGACAGACGAGCAGTACTTC. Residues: CASRLGTDEQYF. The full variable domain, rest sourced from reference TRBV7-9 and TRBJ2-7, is DTGVSQNPRHKITKRGQNVTFRCDPISEHNRLYWYRQTLGQGPEFLTYFQNEAQLEKSRLLSDRFSAERPKGSFSTLEIQRTEQGDSAMYLCASRLGTDEQYFGPGTRLTVT.

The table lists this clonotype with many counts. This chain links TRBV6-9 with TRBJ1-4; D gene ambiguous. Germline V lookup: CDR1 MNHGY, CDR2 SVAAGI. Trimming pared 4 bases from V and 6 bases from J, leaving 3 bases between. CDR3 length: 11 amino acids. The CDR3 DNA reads TGTGCCAGCAGTTCAGATGAAAAACTGTTTTTT. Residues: CASSSDEKLFF.

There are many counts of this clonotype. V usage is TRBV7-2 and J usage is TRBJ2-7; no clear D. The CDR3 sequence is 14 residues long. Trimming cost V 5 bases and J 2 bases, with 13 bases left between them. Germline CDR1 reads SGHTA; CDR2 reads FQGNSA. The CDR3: CASSRASAAYEQYF. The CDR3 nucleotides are TGTGCCAGCAGCAGGGCGTCCGCAGCCTACGAGCAGTACTTC.

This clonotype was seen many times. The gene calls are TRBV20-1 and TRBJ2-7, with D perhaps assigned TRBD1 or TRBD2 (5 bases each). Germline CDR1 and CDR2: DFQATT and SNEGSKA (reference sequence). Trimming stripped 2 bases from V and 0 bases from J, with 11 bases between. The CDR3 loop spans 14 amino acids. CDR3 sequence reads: CSARRDPSSYEQYF. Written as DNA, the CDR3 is TGCAGTGCTAGAAGGGACCCGAGCTCCTACGAGCAGTACTTC.

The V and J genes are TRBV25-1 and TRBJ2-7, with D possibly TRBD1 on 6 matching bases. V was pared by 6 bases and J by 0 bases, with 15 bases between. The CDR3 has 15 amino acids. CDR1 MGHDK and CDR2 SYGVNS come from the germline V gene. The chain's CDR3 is CASRQQGRNSYEQYF. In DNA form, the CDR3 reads TGTGCCAGCAGGCAACAGGGTAGAAACTCCTACGAGCAGTACTTC.

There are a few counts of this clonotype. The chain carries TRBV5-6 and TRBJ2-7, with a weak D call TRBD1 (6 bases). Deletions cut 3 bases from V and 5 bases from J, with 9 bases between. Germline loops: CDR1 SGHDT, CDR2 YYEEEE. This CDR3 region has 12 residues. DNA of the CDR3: TGTGCCAGCAGCTCAGGGGTCGACGAGCAGTACTTC. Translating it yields CASSSGVDEQYF. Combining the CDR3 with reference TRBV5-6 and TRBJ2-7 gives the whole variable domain DAGVTQSPTHLIKTRGQQVTLRCSPKSGHDTVSWYQQALGQGPQFIFQYYEEEERQRGNFPDRFSGHQFPNYSSELNVNALLLGDSALYLCASSSGVDEQYFGPGTRLTVT.

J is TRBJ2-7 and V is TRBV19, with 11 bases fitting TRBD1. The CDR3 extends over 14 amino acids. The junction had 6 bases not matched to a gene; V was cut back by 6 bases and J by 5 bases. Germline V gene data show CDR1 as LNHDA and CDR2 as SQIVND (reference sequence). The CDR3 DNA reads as TGTGCCAGTAGCCGGACAGGGGGCCTTAACGAGCAGTACTTC. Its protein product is CASSRTGGLNEQYF.